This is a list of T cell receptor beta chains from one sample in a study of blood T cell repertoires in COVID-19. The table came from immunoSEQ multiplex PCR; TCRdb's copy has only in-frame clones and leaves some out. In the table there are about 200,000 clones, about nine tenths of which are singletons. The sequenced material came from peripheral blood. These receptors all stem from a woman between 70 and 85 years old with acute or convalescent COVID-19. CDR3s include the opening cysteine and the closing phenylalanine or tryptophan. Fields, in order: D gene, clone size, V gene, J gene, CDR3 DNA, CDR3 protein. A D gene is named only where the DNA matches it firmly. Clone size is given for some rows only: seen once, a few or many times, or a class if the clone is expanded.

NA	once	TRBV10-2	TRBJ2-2	TGCGCCAGCAGGGGGCTTGACACCGGGGAGCTGTTTTTT	CASRGLDTGELFF
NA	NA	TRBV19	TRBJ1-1	TGTGCCAGTAGTATCGGGGTTATGAACACTGAAGCTTTCTTT	CASSIGVMNTEAFF
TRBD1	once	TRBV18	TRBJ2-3	TGTGCCAGCTCAGTCCGACAGGGAAGCACAGATACGCAGTATTTT	CASSVRQGSTDTQYF
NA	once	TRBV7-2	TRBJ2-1	TGTGCCAGCAGCTTAGCGCTCGGCTACAATGAGCAGTTCTTC	CASSLALGYNEQFF
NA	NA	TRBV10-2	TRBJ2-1	TGCGCCAGCCGGGACTCTTCCTACAATGAGCAGTTCTTC	CASRDSSYNEQFF
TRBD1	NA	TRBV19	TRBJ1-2	TGTGCCAGTAGTAAGGGACAGACCTATGGCTACACCTTC	CASSKGQTYGYTF
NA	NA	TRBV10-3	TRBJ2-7	TGTGCCATCAAGAAAAACGGAGACTACGAGCAGTACTTC	CAIKKNGDYEQYF
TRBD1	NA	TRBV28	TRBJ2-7	TGTGCCAGCAGTTTCCTTAGACAGGGGGCGAACGAGCAGTACTTC	CASSFLRQGANEQYF
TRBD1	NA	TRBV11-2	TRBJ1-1	TGTGCCAGCAGCCCCAGGACAGGGAACACTGAAGCTTTCTTT	CASSPRTGNTEAFF
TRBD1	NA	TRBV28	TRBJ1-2	TGTGCCAGCAGCCCAGGGGGCGCCTCGATTGGCTACACCTTC	CASSPGGASIGYTF
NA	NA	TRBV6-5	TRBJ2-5	TGTGCCAGCAGTACCACAGGGCCGGGGACCCAGTACTTC	CASSTTGPGTQYF
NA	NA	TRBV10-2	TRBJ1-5	TGCGCCAGCAGCGGACTCCGAGAAGGGCCCCAGCATTTT	CASSGLREGPQHF
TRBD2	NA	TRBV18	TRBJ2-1	TGTGCCAGCTCCCCGGGAGGCCAGCTTGGGTTCTTC	CASSPGGQLGFF
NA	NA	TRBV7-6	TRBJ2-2	TGTGCCAGCAGCGAAGTCGAGGGCACCGGGGAGCTGTTTTTT	CASSEVEGTGELFF
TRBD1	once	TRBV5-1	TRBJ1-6	TGCGCCAGCAGCTTGGCAGTAGGGGGCGGATCACCCCTCCACTTT	CASSLAVGGGSPLHF
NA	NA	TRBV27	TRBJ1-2	TGTGCCAGCAGCTACGACAGGAAAAACTATGGCTACACCTTC	CASSYDRKNYGYTF